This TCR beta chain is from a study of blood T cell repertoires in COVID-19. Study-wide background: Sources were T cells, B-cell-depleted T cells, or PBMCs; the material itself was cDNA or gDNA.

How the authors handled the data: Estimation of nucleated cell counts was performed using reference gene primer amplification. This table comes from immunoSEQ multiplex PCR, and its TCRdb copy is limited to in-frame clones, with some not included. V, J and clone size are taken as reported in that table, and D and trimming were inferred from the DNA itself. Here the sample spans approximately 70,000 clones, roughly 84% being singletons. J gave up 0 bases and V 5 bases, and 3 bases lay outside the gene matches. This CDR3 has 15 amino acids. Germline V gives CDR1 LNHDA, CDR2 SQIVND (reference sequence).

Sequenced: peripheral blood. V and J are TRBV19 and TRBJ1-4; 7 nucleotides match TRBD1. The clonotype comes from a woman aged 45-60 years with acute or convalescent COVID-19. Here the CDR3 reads CASSPGTATNEKLFF. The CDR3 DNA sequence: TGTGCCAGTAGTCCCGGGACAGCAACTAATGAAAAACTGTTTTTT.